One sample yielded the 2 T cell receptor beta chains listed below, sequenced in a study of blood T cell repertoires in COVID-19. Assay used: immunoSEQ multiplex PCR; TCRdb lists only in-frame clones, some missing. The data show approximately 260,000 clones, around 85% seen once. The specimen was peripheral blood. These receptors were collected from a woman older than 75 with acute or convalescent COVID-19.

This rearrangement joins TRBV28 to TRBJ2-5; 7 bases agree with TRBD1. Germline values: CDR1 MDHEN, CDR2 SYDVKM. This CDR3 has 14 residues. V lost 7 bases to trimming and J lost 4 bases; unmatched junction nucleotides: 9. The CDR3 protein is CASTLGQWGETQYF. CDR3 sequence (DNA): TGTGCCAGCACCCTGGGACAGTGGGGAGAGACCCAGTACTTC.

The chain employs TRBV6-1 and TRBJ1-3; no clear D. V was shortened by 1 base and J by 7 bases, with 11 bases between the two germline ends. The CDR3 runs to 14 residues. Germline V gene lookup returns CDR1 MNHNS and CDR2 SASEGT. The CDR3 loop reads CASSEEAGRNTIYF. The CDR3 region has the DNA TGTGCCAGCAGTGAAGAGGCAGGCCGGAACACCATATATTTT.